Listed below are T cell receptor beta chains from one sample, sequenced in a study of T cell responses to AZD1222 COVID-19 vaccine. Profiled with immunoSEQ multiplex PCR; TCRdb holds only in-frame clones, not every one. The profile covers roughly 150,000 clones, with 90% appearing a single time and approximately 6.2% taken by the ten largest. The material sequenced was peripheral blood, taken 28 days after the second AZD1222 dose. These receptor sequences come from an adult who received the AZD1222 COVID-19 vaccine. Each CDR3 is given with its conserved first and last residue. The D gene is left open where the match is weak. Rows may omit the clone size; those that give it use once, few, many or a size class.

TRBV18	TRBJ2-2	TRBD1	.	TGTGCCAGCTCACGCCCCGGGACAGGACCCTGGGAGCTGTTTTTT	CASSRPGTGPWELFF
TRBV7-9	TRBJ2-5	TRBD1	.	TGTGCCAGCAGCTTAGAGGGACTGGGACAGGGGATGAAGACCCAGTACTTC	CASSLEGLGQGMKTQYF
TRBV27	TRBJ1-5	.	.	TGTGCCAGCAGTTTAAGGGTTTATGAGGGCAATCAGCCCCAGCATTTT	CASSLRVYEGNQPQHF
TRBV9	TRBJ2-7	TRBD1	.	TGTGCCAGCAGCGTTGGCTTGGGGACAGCCTCCTACGAGCAGTACTTC	CASSVGLGTASYEQYF
TRBV4-2	TRBJ2-6	.	.	TGTGTCAGCAGCCCAGGGATAAAGGTAGGGGCCAACGTCCTGACTTTC	CVSSPGIKVGANVLTF
TRBV28	TRBJ1-2	.	.	TGTGCCAGCAGACTGGTGGGGAACTATGGCTACACCTTC	CASRLVGNYGYTF
TRBV5-4	TRBJ2-1	TRBD2	.	TGTGCCAGCAGCTTTAAAACGGGAGGTCACAATGAGCAGTTCTTC	CASSFKTGGHNEQFF
TRBV28	TRBJ1-2	.	few	TGTGCCAGTGGGGCCTATGGCTACACCTTC	CASGAYGYTF
TRBV6-5	TRBJ2-7	.	few	TGTGCCAGCAGTTCGCAGGGAGACTACGAGCAGTACTTC	CASSSQGDYEQYF
TRBV5-4	TRBJ2-2	.	.	TGTGCCAGCAGCTTGGTTGGTAGTCGGGCCACCGGGGAGCTGTTTTTT	CASSLVGSRATGELFF
TRBV28	TRBJ1-2	.	once	TGTGCCAGCACCCTTCGCGCGGAATATGGCTACACCTTC	CASTLRAEYGYTF
TRBV5-1	TRBJ2-5	TRBD2	.	TGCGCCAGCTCTAGCGGGGGGAAAGAGACCCAGTACTTC	CASSSGGKETQYF
TRBV7-9	TRBJ1-6	.	.	TGTGCCAGCAGCGACGAGGGAGCTTCCTATAATTCACCCCTCCACTTT	CASSDEGASYNSPLHF
TRBV12-3/TRBV12-4	TRBJ2-7	.	.	TGTGCCAGCAGTCTCCACTACGAGCAGTACTTC	CASSLHYEQYF
TRBV3-1/TRBV3-2	TRBJ1-5	.	.	TGTGCCAGCAGCCCCACGATGGGGGGTAGCAATCAGCCCCAGCATTTT	CASSPTMGGSNQPQHF
TRBV10-3	TRBJ2-2	TRBD1	.	TGTGCCGTAAACCCGGGACAGGGGGCGTCAGGGGAGCTGTTTTTT	CAVNPGQGASGELFF